What follows are 16 T cell receptor beta chains derived from one specimen sequenced in a study of cytomegalovirus exposure and HLA in healthy donors. The PCR had 60 Vbeta and 13 Jbeta primers. TCRdb's copy holds only in-frame clones and misses some; the assay was immunoSEQ multiplex PCR. The repertoire holds about 150,000 clones, with roughly 80% as singletons. The sequenced material came from PBMCs. These receptors originate from a man aged 18 to 30 in good health and CMV-seronegative.

The CDR3 DNA is TGTGCCAGCAGCGAACTCGGGACAGGGAACGAGCAGTACTTC. It encodes CASSELGTGNEQYF. This sequence joins TRBV25-1 and TRBJ2-7, with TRBD1 matching over 9 bases. V lost 6 bases to trimming and J lost 5 bases; unmatched junction nucleotides: 8. The CDR3 loop spans 14 amino acids. Germline loops: CDR1 MGHDK, CDR2 SYGVNS.

V is TRBV2 and J is TRBJ1-1, with 9 bases that match TRBD1. This CDR3 is 15 amino acids long. The V and J ends lost 6 bases and 0 bases, in that order; junction bases with no gene match: 5. Per the germline V gene, CDR1 is SNHLY and CDR2 is FYNNEI. CDR3 coding DNA: TGTGCCAGCAGGGTACAGGGGGCCCTGAACACTGAAGCTTTCTTT. Its protein product is CASRVQGALNTEAFF.

V usage is TRBV4-3 and J usage is TRBJ2-7; D might be TRBD2 (6 bases). Trimming took 0 bases from V and 4 from J, leaving 13 bases between them. Germline CDR1 reads LGHNA; CDR2 reads YSLEER. The CDR3 is 15 residues long. CDR3 protein: CASSQDWGRLYEQYF. The CDR3, as DNA: TGCGCCAGCAGCCAAGACTGGGGGAGGCTGTACGAGCAGTACTTC.

Details on this clone: Other nucleotide sequences from this sample produce the same CDR3. This sequence joins TRBV9 and TRBJ2-7, with D unresolved. The CDR3 spans 13 residues. Between the trimmed V and J ends, which lost 0 bases and 5 bases, there was a span of 9 bases. Per the germline V gene, CDR1 is SGDLS and CDR2 is YYNGEE. CDR3 DNA: TGTGCCAGCAGCGTAGGCCCCCGCGACGAGCAGTACTTC. Protein sequence: CASSVGPRDEQYF.

J is TRBJ2-5 and V is TRBV2; D perhaps matches TRBD2 (5 bases). Judging by the DNA end, TRBJ2-7 fits better; the J call may be wrong. The germline V gene has CDR1 SNHLY and CDR2 FYNNEI. The CDR3 spans 15 residues. The chain's CDR3 is CASHAGLGGGDEQYF. The CDR3 DNA sequence: TGTGCCAGCCACGCAGGCCTAGGAGGCGGCGACGAGCAGTACTTC.

This chain links TRBV19 with TRBJ1-6, with 8 bases fitting TRBD1. Germline CDR1 and CDR2: LNHDA and SQIVND (reference sequence). The J segment lost 9 bases and the V segment lost 4 bases, leaving 5 bases of the junction unmatched. The CDR3 extends over 14 amino acids. CDR3 loop: CASSNGQGSSPLHF. The CDR3 DNA is TGTGCCAGTAGTAACGGACAGGGAAGTTCACCCCTCCACTTT.

This clone came up a few times. The V gene is TRBV7-9, the J gene TRBJ2-1; 7 nucleotides align to TRBD2. The V gene's germline CDR1 is SEHNR and CDR2 FQNEAQ (reference sequence). Trimming at V came to 1 base and at J to 6 bases, leaving 6 bases not matched to a gene. This CDR3 spans 15 amino acids. The CDR3 here is CASSLVLGEGNEQFF. The CDR3 DNA reads TGTGCCAGCAGCTTAGTATTGGGGGAGGGCAATGAGCAGTTCTTC.

The chain links TRBV7-8 to TRBJ1-3; D is uncertain. V dropped 5 bases and J dropped 3 bases, with 8 bases sitting between them. Germline CDR1 reads SGHVS; CDR2 reads FQNEAQ. This CDR3 spans 13 amino acids. The CDR3 DNA sequence: TGTGCCAGCAGCACGACACTTGGAAACACCATATATTTT. Protein sequence: CASSTTLGNTIYF.

J is TRBJ2-7 and V is TRBV2; possible D gene TRBD1, 5 bases. This CDR3 is 14 amino acids long. V was pared by 6 bases and J by 0 bases, with 12 bases between. Germline V CDR1 and CDR2: SNHLY, FYNNEI. The CDR3 loop reads CASRVRQFSYEQYF. The CDR3 DNA is TGTGCCAGCAGAGTCCGACAGTTCTCCTACGAGCAGTACTTC. Drawing the rest from reference TRBV2 and TRBJ2-7, the complete variable domain is EPEVTQTPSHQVTQMGQEVILRCVPISNHLYFYWYRQILGQKVEFLVSFYNNEISEKSEIFDDQFSVERPDGSNFTLKIRSTKLEDSAMYFCASRVRQFSYEQYFGPGTRLTVT.

The chain couples TRBV11-2 to TRBJ1-5, with 12 bases that match TRBD1. Germline V lookup: CDR1 SGHAT, CDR2 FQNNGV. The CDR3 runs 15 residues. Trimming took 5 bases from V and 7 from J; bases not matched to a gene: 6. CDR3 nucleotides: TGTGCCAGCAGCCCCGGGACAGGGGGCCGGCAGCCCCAGCATTTT. It specifies CASSPGTGGRQPQHF.

The chain links TRBV5-6 to TRBJ1-2, with D possibly matching TRBD1 (5 bases). This CDR3 has 13 residues. Trimming left V 0 bases short and J 6 bases short, with 9 bases between. The V gene's germline CDR1 is SGHDT and CDR2 YYEEEE. As DNA, the CDR3 is TGTGCCAGCAGCTTGGGGATAGGGGATGGCTACACCTTC. Residues: CASSLGIGDGYTF.

This chain uses TRBV7-2 with TRBJ2-7; D might be TRBD2 (5 bases). Germline V gives CDR1 SGHTA, CDR2 FQGNSA. CDR3 size: 16 residues. Trimming took 3 bases from V and 3 from J, leaving 18 bases between them. The CDR3 bases are TGTGCCAGCAGCTTGGGCTCGGGAAATGTGGGCTACGAGCAGTACTTC. It encodes CASSLGSGNVGYEQYF.

In this sample, this clone turned up a few times. The chain joins TRBV2 to TRBJ1-5, with TRBD1 matching 7 bases. CDR1 is SNHLY, CDR2 FYNNEI, per germline. This CDR3 is built from 16 residues. J was trimmed by 2 bases and V by 7 bases; bases with no gene match: 11. The CDR3 loop reads CASTKQGISGNQPQHF. The CDR3 nucleotides are TGTGCCAGCACAAAACAGGGGATATCGGGCAATCAGCCCCAGCATTTT.

This chain joins TRBV9 and TRBJ2-2; the match to TRBD1 covers 10 bases. The germline gives CDR1 SGDLS, CDR2 YYNGEE. The CDR3 runs 17 residues. Trimming took 4 bases from V and 3 from J; bases not matched to a gene: 9. The CDR3 loop reads CASSSRGTGVYTGELFF. CDR3 nucleotides: TGTGCCAGCAGCTCGAGGGGGACAGGGGTATACACCGGGGAGCTGTTTTTT.

V is TRBV4-1 and J is TRBJ2-1; TRBD2 aligns across 8 bases. The germline CDR1 and CDR2 sequences are MGHRA and YSYEKL. The trim removed 4 bases at V and 6 bases at J, leaving 20 bases unmatched. The CDR3 has 19 amino acids. The CDR3 loop is CASSPQSGNGRALSNEQFF. CDR3 DNA sequence: TGCGCCAGCAGCCCTCAATCCGGTAACGGGAGGGCCCTCAGCAATGAGCAGTTCTTC.

This clone was observed a few times. The genes are TRBV15 and TRBJ1-2, with 7 nucleotides matching TRBD1. This CDR3 has 15 amino acids. V dropped 5 bases and J dropped 4; count of bases not matched to a gene: 10. Germline V gene sequence: CDR1 LNHNV, CDR2 YYDKDF (reference sequence). This CDR3 is CATSAPDRDGYGYTF. The CDR3, as DNA: TGTGCCACCAGCGCCCCAGACAGGGACGGCTATGGCTACACCTTC. The full variable domain, with the rest looked up from reference TRBV15 and TRBJ1-2, is DAMVIQNPRYQVTQFGKPVTLSCSQTLNHNVMYWYQQKSSQAPKLLFHYYDKDFNNEADTPDNFQSRRPNTSFCFLDIRSPGLGDTAMYLCATSAPDRDGYGYTFGSGTRLTVV.